This is a list of T cell receptor beta chains from one sample in a study of Tregs in tolerant kidney transplant recipients. Some clones are missing from TCRdb's copy, which holds only in-frame ones; the method was immunoSEQ multiplex PCR. The sample lists approximately 93,000 clones; under 95% were seen once. Sequenced here: CD4+ T cells from blood, sampled before the transplant. Receptor source: a human donor who received a combined kidney and bone marrow transplant. CDR3s include the opening cysteine and the closing phenylalanine or tryptophan. D genes are given only for firm matches.

v_call: TRBV25-1; j_call: TRBJ2-2; d_call: TRBD2; cdr3_nt: TGTGCCAGCAGTGAATCTGGGCTAGCGGGTATCGGGGAGCTGTTTTTT; cdr3_aa: CASSESGLAGIGELFF
v_call: TRBV5-1; j_call: TRBJ2-7; d_call: NA; cdr3_nt: TGCGCCAGCAGCATAGAGACAGGGGAGGGCGAGCAGTACTTC; cdr3_aa: CASSIETGEGEQYF
v_call: TRBV19; j_call: TRBJ1-2; d_call: TRBD1; cdr3_nt: TGTGCCAGTAGTCCGAGACCCGGACAGGGAATGTCAAACTATGGCTACACCTTC; cdr3_aa: CASSPRPGQGMSNYGYTF
v_call: TRBV19; j_call: TRBJ2-5; d_call: TRBD1; cdr3_nt: TGTGCCAGTAGCAAAGACAGGGAAGAGACCCAGTACTTC; cdr3_aa: CASSKDREETQYF
v_call: TRBV19; j_call: TRBJ2-2; d_call: NA; cdr3_nt: TGTGCCAGTGAGGTCCATACCGGGGAGCTGTTTTTT; cdr3_aa: CASEVHTGELFF
v_call: TRBV2; j_call: TRBJ2-2; d_call: NA; cdr3_nt: TGTGCCAGCAGGGCATCCGCGAACACCGGGGAGCTGTTTTTT; cdr3_aa: CASRASANTGELFF
v_call: TRBV7-2; j_call: TRBJ2-7; d_call: TRBD1; cdr3_nt: TGTGCCAGCAGCTTGGCGGGACAGGGGGCCTACGAGCAGTACTTC; cdr3_aa: CASSLAGQGAYEQYF
v_call: TRBV5-1; j_call: TRBJ2-3; d_call: NA; cdr3_nt: TGCGCCAGCAGCTTGTTCGACTTAAACCCCACAGATACGCAGTATTTT; cdr3_aa: CASSLFDLNPTDTQYF
v_call: TRBV6-1; j_call: TRBJ2-7; d_call: TRBD1; cdr3_nt: TGTGCCAGCAGTGCGGGACAGGGGACCTACGAGCAGTACTTC; cdr3_aa: CASSAGQGTYEQYF
v_call: TRBV6-5; j_call: TRBJ2-3; d_call: TRBD1; cdr3_nt: TGTGCCAGCAGTCGGGACAGGACAGATACGCAGTATTTT; cdr3_aa: CASSRDRTDTQYF
v_call: TRBV10-3; j_call: TRBJ2-5; d_call: TRBD1; cdr3_nt: TGTGCCATCGGGTGGGGGACAGGGAGGGAGACCCAGTACTTC; cdr3_aa: CAIGWGTGRETQYF